This TCR beta chain was captured by sequencing in a study of control samples from healthy donors and cancer patients. Germline values: CDR1 WNHNN, CDR2 SYGVQD (reference sequence). The CDR3 spans 12 residues. Trimming cost V 3 bases and J 1 base, with 3 bases left between them. This clone appeared a single time. Clones were read by immunoSEQ multiplex PCR, and TCRdb kept only the in-frame ones, dropping some. Of 150,000 to 200,000 clones in the sample, 90% to 95% are singletons; the top ten hold 1.3% to 1.5%. Sequences were obtained from blood. J is TRBJ1-1 and V is TRBV10-1, with D hard to call. The TCR originated in a young woman in good health. DNA for the CDR3: TGCGCCAGCAGTGACACGAACACTGAAGCTTTCTTT. Protein: CASSDTNTEAFF.